This T cell receptor beta chain was sequenced in a study of cytomegalovirus exposure and HLA in healthy donors. The wider study: Tens of millions of unique TCRs from HLA-typed donors were held in an early release of data. Study-wide findings and caveats: The analysis excluded some indistinguishable V segments, including TRBV6-2 and TRBV6-3. Analyzed later, most CMV-associated TCR beta chains appeared HLA-restricted. The study recorded 150 to 200 TCR beta chains that were cytomegalovirus-associated.

Use of 60 Vbeta and 13 Jbeta primers characterized the PCR. Only in-frame clones appear in the TCRdb table, and some are missing; sequencing was by immunoSEQ multiplex PCR. Recorded for this sample: roughly 50,000 clones. Notes on this clone: The antigen is unknown.

CDR3 size: 16 residues. The germline V gene encodes CDR1 LNHNV and CDR2 YYDKDF (reference sequence). V shed 4 bases, J shed 6 bases, and the junction held 11 bases outside the gene matches. The source is a man aged 40-49 years in good health and CMV-seropositive. The sequencing sample was made of PBMCs. The chain carries TRBV15 and TRBJ2-3; 9 bases are shared with TRBD2. CDR3 in DNA: TGTGCCACCAGCACCGCGGGTAGCGGGGGTGGGGATACGCAGTATTTT. Translated: CATSTAGSGGGDTQYF.